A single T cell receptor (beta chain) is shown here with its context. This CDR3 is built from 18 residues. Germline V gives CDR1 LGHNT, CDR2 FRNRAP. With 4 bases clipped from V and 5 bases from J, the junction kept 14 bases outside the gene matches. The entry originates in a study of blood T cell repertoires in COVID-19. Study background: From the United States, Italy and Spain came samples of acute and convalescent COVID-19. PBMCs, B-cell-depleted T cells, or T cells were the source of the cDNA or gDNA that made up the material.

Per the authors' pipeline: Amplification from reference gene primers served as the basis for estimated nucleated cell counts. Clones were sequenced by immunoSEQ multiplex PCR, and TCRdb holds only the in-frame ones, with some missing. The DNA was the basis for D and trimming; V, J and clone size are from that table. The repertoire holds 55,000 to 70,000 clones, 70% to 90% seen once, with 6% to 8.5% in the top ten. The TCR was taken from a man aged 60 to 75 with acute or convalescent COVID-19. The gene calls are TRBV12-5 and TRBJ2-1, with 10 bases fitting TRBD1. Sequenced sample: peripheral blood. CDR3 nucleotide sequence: TGTGCTAGTGGTTCGGTGCGATCGGGACAGGGGAACCACAATGAGCAGTTCTTC. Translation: CASGSVRSGQGNHNEQFF.